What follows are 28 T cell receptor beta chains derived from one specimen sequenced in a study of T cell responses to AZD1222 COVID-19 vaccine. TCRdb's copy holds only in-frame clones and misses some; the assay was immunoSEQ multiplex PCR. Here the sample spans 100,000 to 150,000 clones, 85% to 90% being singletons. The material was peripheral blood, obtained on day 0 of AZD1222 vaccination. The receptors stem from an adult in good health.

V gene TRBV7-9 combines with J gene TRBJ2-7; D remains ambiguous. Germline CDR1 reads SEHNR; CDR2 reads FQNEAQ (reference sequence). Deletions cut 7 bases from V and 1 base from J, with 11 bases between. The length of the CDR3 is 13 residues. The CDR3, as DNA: TGTGCCAGCAAATTTGGGTCTTCCTACGAGCAGTACTTC. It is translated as CASKFGSSYEQYF.

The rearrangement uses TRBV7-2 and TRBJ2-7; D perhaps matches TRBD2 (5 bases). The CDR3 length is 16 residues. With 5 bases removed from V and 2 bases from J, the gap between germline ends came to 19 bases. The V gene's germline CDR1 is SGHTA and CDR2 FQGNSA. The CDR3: CASSRDGRALTYEQYF. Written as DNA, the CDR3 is TGTGCCAGCAGCCGCGACGGGCGGGCGCTTACCTACGAGCAGTACTTC.

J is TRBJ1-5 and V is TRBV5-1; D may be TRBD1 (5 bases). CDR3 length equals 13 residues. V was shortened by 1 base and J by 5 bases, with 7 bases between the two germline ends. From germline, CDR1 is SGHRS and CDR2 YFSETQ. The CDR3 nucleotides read TGCGCCAGCAGCTTGTTGGGGGATCAGCCCCAGCATTTT. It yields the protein CASSLLGDQPQHF.

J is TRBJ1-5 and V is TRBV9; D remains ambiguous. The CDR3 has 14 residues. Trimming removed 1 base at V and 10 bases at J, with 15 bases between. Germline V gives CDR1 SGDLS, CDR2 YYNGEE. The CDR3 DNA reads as TGTGCCAGCAGCGTAATCCCAGGCGGGCATCCCCAGCATTTT. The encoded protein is CASSVIPGGHPQHF.

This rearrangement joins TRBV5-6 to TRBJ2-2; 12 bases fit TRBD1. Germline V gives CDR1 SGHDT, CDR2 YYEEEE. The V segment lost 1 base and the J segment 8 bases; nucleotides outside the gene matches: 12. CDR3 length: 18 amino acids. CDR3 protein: CASSLYPRDRGLVGELFF. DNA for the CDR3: TGTGCCAGCAGCTTGTACCCCCGGGACAGGGGGCTTGTTGGGGAGCTGTTTTTT.

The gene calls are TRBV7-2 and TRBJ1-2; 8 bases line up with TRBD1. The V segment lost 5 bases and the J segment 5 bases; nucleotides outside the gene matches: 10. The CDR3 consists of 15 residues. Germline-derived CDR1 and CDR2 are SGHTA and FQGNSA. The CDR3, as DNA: TGTGCCAGCAGCCCCATAGGACAGGGCGCGTATGGCTACACCTTC. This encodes CASSPIGQGAYGYTF.

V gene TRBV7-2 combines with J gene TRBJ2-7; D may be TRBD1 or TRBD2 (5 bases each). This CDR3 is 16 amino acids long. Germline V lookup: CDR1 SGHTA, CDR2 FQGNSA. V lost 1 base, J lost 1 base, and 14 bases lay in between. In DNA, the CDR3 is TGTGCCAGCAGCTTAGAAAGGCCGGGGACGTCCTACGAGCAGTACTTC. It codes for CASSLERPGTSYEQYF.

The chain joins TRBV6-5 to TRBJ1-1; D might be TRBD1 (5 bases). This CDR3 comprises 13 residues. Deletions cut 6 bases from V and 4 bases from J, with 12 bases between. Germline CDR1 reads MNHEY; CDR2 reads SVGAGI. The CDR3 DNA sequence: TGTGCCAGCAGGGGACCGTATACCACTGAAGCTTTCTTT. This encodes CASRGPYTTEAFF.

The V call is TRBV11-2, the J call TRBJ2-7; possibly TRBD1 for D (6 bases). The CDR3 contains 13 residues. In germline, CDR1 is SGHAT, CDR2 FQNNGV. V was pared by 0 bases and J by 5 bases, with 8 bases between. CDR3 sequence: CASSLEAGDEQYF. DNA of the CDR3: TGTGCCAGCAGCTTAGAGGCAGGGGACGAGCAGTACTTC.

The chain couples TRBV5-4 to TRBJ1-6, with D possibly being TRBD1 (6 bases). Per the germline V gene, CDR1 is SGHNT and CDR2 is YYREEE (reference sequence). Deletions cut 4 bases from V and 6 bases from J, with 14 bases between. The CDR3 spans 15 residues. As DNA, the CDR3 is TGTGCCAGCAGCCCCGGGACACGGACTAATTCACCCCTCCACTTT. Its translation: CASSPGTRTNSPLHF.

The CDR3 DNA follows: TGTGCCATCAGTGAGTCGCGAGATACGCAGTATTTT. Translation: CAISESRDTQYF. The chain links TRBV10-3 to TRBJ2-3, with no clear D. Trimming shortened V by 0 bases and J by 5 bases, and 3 bases separated the two germline ends. In germline, CDR1 is ENHRY, CDR2 SYGVKD. The CDR3 runs 12 residues.

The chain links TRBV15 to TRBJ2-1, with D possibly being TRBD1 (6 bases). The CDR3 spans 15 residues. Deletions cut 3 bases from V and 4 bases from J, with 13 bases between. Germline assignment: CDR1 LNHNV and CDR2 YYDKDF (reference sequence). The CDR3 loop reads CATSSEEGGYNEQFF. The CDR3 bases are TGTGCCACCAGCAGTGAGGAAGGGGGTTACAATGAGCAGTTCTTC.

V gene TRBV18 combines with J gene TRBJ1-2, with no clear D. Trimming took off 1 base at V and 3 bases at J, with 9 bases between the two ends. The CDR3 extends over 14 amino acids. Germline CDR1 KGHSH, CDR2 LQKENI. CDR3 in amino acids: CASSPRLVDYGYTF. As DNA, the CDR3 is TGTGCCAGCTCACCACGCTTGGTCGACTATGGCTACACCTTC. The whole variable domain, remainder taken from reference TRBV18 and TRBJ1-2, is NAGVMQNPRHLVRRRGQEARLRCSPMKGHSHVYWYRQLPEEGLKFMVYLQKENIIDESGMPKERFSAEFPKEGPSILRIQQVVRGDSAAYFCASSPRLVDYGYTFGSGTRLTVV.

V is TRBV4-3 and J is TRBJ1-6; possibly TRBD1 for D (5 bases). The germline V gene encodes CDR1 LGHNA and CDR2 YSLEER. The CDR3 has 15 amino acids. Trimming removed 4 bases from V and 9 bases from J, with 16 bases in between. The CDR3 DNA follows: TGCGCCAGCAGCCTCTCCCAGGGTTACGGTTCACCCCTCCACTTT. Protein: CASSLSQGYGSPLHF.

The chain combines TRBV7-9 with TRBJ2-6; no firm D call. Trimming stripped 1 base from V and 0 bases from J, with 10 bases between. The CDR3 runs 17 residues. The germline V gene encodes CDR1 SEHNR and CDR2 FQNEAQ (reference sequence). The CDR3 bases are TGTGCCAGCAGCTTAGTTGGACCGCGCTCTGGGGCCAACGTCCTGACTTTC. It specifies CASSLVGPRSGANVLTF.

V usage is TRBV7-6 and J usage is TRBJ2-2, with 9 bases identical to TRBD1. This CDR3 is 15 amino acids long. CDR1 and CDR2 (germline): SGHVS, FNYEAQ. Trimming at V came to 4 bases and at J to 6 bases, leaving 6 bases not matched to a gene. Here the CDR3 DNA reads TGTGCCAGCAGCTCACAGGGGGCCGGGGCCGGGGAGCTGTTTTTT. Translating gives CASSSQGAGAGELFF.

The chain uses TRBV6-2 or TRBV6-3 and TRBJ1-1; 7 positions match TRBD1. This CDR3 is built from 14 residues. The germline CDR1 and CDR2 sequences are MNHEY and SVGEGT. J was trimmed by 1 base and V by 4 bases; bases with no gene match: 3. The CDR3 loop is CASSFQGGNTEAFF. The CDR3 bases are TGTGCCAGCAGTTTCCAGGGGGGGAACACTGAAGCTTTCTTT.

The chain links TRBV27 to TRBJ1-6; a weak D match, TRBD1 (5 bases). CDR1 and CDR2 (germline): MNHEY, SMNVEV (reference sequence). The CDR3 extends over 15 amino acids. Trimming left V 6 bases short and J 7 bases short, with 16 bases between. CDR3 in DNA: TGTGCCAGCAGATTGGAGGGGATTTTAAATTCACCCCTCCACTTT. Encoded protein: CASRLEGILNSPLHF.

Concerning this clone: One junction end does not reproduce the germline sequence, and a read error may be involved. CDR3 amino acids: CASRGAGTGSF. In nucleotides, the CDR3 is TGTGCCAGCAGGGGCGCTGGGACAGGGAGTTTC. The V call is TRBV24-1, the J call TRBJ2-7, with 9 bases fitting TRBD1. The CDR3 runs 11 residues. CDR1 is KGHDR and CDR2 is SFDVKD in the germline V gene.

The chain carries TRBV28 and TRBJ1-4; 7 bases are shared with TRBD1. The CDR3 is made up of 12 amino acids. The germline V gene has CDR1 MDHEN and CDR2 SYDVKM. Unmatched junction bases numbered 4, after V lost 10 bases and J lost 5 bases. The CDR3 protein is CAIAGQNEKLFF. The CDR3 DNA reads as TGTGCCATCGCGGGACAGAATGAAAAACTGTTTTTT.

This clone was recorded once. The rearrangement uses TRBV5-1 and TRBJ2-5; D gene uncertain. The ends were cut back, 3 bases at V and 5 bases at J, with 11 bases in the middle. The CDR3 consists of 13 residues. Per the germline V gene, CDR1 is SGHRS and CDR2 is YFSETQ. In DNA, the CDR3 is TGCGCCAGCAGCTCCGACGATTTGGAGACCCAGTACTTC. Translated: CASSSDDLETQYF.

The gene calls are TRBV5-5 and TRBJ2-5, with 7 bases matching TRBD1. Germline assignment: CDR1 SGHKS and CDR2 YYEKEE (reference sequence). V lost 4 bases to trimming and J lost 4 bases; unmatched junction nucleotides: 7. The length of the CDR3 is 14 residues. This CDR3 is CASSLRTGRETQYF. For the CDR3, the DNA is TGTGCCAGCAGCCTCCGGACAGGACGAGAGACCCAGTACTTC.

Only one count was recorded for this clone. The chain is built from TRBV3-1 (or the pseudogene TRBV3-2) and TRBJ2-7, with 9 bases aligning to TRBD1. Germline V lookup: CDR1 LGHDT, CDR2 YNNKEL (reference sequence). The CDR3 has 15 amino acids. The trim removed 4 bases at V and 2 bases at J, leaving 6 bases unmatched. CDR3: CASSPSGTGTYEQYF. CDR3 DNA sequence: TGTGCCAGCAGCCCCTCAGGGACAGGGACCTACGAGCAGTACTTC.

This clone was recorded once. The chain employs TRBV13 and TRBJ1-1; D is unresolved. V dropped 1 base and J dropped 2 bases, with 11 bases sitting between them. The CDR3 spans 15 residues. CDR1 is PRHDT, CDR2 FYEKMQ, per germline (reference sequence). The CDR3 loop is CASSLEGRRNTEAFF. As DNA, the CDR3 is TGTGCCAGCAGCTTAGAGGGCCGGCGCAACACTGAAGCTTTCTTT.

The chain's CDR3 is CASSRPAGSSYEQYF. The CDR3 nucleotides are TGTGCCAGCAGTCGGCCGGCAGGGAGCTCCTACGAGCAGTACTTC. The rearrangement links TRBV27 to TRBJ2-7, with D perhaps matching TRBD1 or TRBD2 (5 bases each). V was shortened by 5 bases and J by 0 bases, with 14 bases between the two germline ends. Germline V gives CDR1 MNHEY, CDR2 SMNVEV (reference sequence). The length of the CDR3 is 15 residues.

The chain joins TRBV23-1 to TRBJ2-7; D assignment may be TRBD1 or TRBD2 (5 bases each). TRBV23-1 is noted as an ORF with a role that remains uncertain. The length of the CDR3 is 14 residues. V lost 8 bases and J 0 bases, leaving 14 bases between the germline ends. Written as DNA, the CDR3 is TGCGCCAGCGCCCCGGGACCGCCCTCCTACGAGCAGTACTTC. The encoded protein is CASAPGPPSYEQYF.

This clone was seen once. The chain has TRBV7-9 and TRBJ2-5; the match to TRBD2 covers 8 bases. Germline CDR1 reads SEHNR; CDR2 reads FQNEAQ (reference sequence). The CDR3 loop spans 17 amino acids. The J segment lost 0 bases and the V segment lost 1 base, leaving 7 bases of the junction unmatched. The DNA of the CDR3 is TGTGCCAGCAGCTTAGAGGAGGGCGGGGGGTACCAAGAGACCCAGTACTTC. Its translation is CASSLEEGGGYQETQYF.

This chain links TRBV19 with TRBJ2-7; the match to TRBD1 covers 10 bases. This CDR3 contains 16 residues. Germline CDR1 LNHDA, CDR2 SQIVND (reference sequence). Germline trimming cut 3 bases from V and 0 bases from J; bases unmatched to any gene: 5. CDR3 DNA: TGTGCCAGTAGTATGGCGGGACAGGGGTACTCCTACGAGCAGTACTTC. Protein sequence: CASSMAGQGYSYEQYF.